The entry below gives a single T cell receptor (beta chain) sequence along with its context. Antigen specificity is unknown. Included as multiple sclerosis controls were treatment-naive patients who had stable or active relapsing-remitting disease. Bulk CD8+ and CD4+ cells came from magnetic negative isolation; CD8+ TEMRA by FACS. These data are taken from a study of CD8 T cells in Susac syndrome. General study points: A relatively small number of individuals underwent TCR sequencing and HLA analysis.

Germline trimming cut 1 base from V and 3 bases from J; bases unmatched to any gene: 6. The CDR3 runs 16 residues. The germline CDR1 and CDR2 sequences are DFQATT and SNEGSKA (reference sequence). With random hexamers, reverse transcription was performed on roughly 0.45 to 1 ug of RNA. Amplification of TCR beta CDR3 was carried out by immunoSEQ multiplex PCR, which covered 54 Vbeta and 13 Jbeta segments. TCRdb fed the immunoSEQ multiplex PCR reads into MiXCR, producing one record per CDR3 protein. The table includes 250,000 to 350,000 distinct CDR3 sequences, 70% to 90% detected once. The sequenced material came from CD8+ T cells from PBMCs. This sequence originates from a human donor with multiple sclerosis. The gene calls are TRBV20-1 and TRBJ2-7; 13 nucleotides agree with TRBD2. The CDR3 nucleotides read TGCAGTGCTAGAGGGGGACTAGCGGGAAAAAGCTACGAGCAGTACTTC. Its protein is CSARGGLAGKSYEQYF.